Reported below is one T cell receptor beta chain. The data stem from a study of OX40 agonist ivuxolimab in advanced cancers. The wider study: Patient treatment consisted of intravenous ivuxolimab administration every 2 weeks at 0.01 to 10 mg/kg. Previous treatment with anti-PD-1, anti-PD-L1 or anti-CTLA-4 therapy was allowed; approximately 40% had received some.

Patients had blood sampled at baseline and again on cycle 4 day 1 and cycle 7 day 1. Produced via immunoSEQ multiplex PCR; TCRdb's table is partial and in-frame only. The table has about 110,000 clones, about nine tenths seen once. The V and J ends lost 4 bases and 10 bases respectively, with 21 bases between them. Germline V lookup: CDR1 SGDLS, CDR2 YYNGEE. This CDR3 contains 15 residues. This rearrangement joins TRBV9 to TRBJ2-1; D could derive from TRBD1 or TRBD2 (6 bases each). The material was CD4+ or CD8+ T cells sorted from blood, obtained in a trial of the OX40 agonist ivuxolimab. The sequence was collected from an adult with an advanced solid tumor such as melanoma, head and neck, liver or kidney cancer. The CDR3 bases are TGTGCCAGCAGCCTGTGGGGATGGGGGGCGGAGGAGCAGTTCTTC. Translation: CASSLWGWGAEEQFF.